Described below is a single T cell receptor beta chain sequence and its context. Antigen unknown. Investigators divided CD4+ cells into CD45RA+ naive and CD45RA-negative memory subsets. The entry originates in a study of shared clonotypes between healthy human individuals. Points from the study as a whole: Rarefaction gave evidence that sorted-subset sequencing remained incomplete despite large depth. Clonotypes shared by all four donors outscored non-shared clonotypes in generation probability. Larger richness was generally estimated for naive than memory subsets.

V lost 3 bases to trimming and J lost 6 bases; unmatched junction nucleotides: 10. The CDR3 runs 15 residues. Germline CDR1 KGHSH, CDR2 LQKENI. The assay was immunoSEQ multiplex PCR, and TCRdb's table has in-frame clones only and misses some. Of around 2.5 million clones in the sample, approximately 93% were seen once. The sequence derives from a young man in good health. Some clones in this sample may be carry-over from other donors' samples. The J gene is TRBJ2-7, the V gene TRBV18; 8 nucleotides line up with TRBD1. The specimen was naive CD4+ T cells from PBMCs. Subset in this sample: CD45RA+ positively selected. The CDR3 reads CASSPPGTGGLEQYF. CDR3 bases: TGTGCCAGCTCACCCCCCGGGACAGGCGGGCTCGAGCAGTACTTC.